The rows below give T cell receptor beta chains drawn from one sample of a study of blood T cells in healthy people across ages. A single record per CDR3 protein comes from TCRdb applying MiXCR to the 5' RACE reads. This sample has 920,000 or so distinct CDR3 sequences, with roughly 45% found just once. Sequenced sample: blood. These receptors were collected from a woman in her sixties or seventies in good health. Each CDR3 is given with its conserved first and last residue. Each record gives: D gene, J gene, clone size, V gene, CDR3 DNA, CDR3 protein. A D gene is named only where the DNA matches it firmly. Expanded clones get a size class; other rows say once, few or many, or leave the size out.

d_gene: TRBD1; j_gene: TRBJ1-1; abundance: once; v_gene: TRBV5-1; CDR3nt: TGCGCCAGCAGCTTGGGGCACTGGACAGGGGAGAACACTGAAGCTTTCTTT; CDR3aa: CASSLGHWTGENTEAFF
d_gene: .; j_gene: TRBJ1-2; abundance: .; v_gene: TRBV5-1; CDR3nt: TGCGCCAGCGCTCGGGAGGGTTATGGCTACACCTTC; CDR3aa: CASAREGYGYTF
d_gene: .; j_gene: TRBJ2-5; abundance: few; v_gene: TRBV21-1; CDR3nt: TGTGCCAGCAGCAAAGAGGCGGAGACCCAGTACTTC; CDR3aa: CASSKEAETQYF
d_gene: TRBD2; j_gene: TRBJ2-3; abundance: few; v_gene: TRBV9; CDR3nt: TGTGCCAGCAGCCGGACTAGTGAGGGTAATACGCAGTATTTT; CDR3aa: CASSRTSEGNTQYF
d_gene: .; j_gene: TRBJ2-5; abundance: few; v_gene: TRBV12-3/TRBV12-4; CDR3nt: TGTGCCAGCAGTCTGGCCGGGGCAGAAGAGACCCAGTACTTC; CDR3aa: CASSLAGAEETQYF
d_gene: TRBD2; j_gene: TRBJ2-1; abundance: .; v_gene: TRBV2; CDR3nt: TGTGCCGGCAGGGGGGGGACTAGCGGCTCCAATGAGCAGTTCTTC; CDR3aa: CAGRGGTSGSNEQFF
d_gene: TRBD2; j_gene: TRBJ2-4; abundance: .; v_gene: TRBV7-9; CDR3nt: TGTGCCAGCAGCTTAGCCCGTGGGACTAGCGGGAAAGGGAACATTCAGTACTTC; CDR3aa: CASSLARGTSGKGNIQYF
d_gene: TRBD2; j_gene: TRBJ2-7; abundance: .; v_gene: TRBV5-5; CDR3nt: TGTGCCAGCAGCCCCGGAGTAGCGGGTATCGAGCAGTACTTC; CDR3aa: CASSPGVAGIEQYF
d_gene: .; j_gene: TRBJ2-7; abundance: .; v_gene: TRBV7-6; CDR3nt: TGTGCCAGCAGCTTAGGCAGTCTGGGTTACGAGCAGTACTTC; CDR3aa: CASSLGSLGYEQYF
d_gene: .; j_gene: TRBJ2-7; abundance: few; v_gene: TRBV21-1; CDR3nt: TGTGCCAGCAGCACTATCGTTAGGGGGCGCAAGTACGAGCAGTACTTC; CDR3aa: CASSTIVRGRKYEQYF
d_gene: .; j_gene: TRBJ2-3; abundance: few; v_gene: TRBV29-1; CDR3nt: TGCAGCGTTATCAGGGCAGATACGCAGTATTTT; CDR3aa: CSVIRADTQYF
d_gene: .; j_gene: TRBJ2-5; abundance: few; v_gene: TRBV15; CDR3nt: TGTGCCACCAGCAGAGGGTTGGCTGGGGAGACCCAGTACTTC; CDR3aa: CATSRGLAGETQYF
d_gene: .; j_gene: TRBJ2-1; abundance: .; v_gene: TRBV21-1; CDR3nt: TGTGCCAGCAGCAAATCAGGACTAGCGGGACGATACAATGAGCAGTTCTTC; CDR3aa: CASSKSGLAGRYNEQFF
d_gene: TRBD2; j_gene: TRBJ2-5; abundance: once; v_gene: TRBV20-1; CDR3nt: TGCAGTGCTAGAAGAAGACTAGCGGGAGGAGTCCAAGAGACCCAGTACTTC; CDR3aa: CSARRRLAGGVQETQYF
d_gene: .; j_gene: TRBJ1-6; abundance: .; v_gene: TRBV10-3; CDR3nt: TGTGCCATCAGGCGGGACACCGAGATTAATTCACCCCTCCACTTT; CDR3aa: CAIRRDTEINSPLHF
d_gene: TRBD2; j_gene: TRBJ2-5; abundance: .; v_gene: TRBV27; CDR3nt: TGTGCCAGCAGTTTGCCGGGAGGGAGCCACAATGAGCAGTACTTC; CDR3aa: CASSLPGGSHNEQYF
d_gene: TRBD2; j_gene: TRBJ2-4; abundance: many; v_gene: TRBV29-1; CDR3nt: TGCAGCGTTGAAGGGGGGGGCAAAAACATTCAGTACTTC; CDR3aa: CSVEGGGKNIQYF
d_gene: TRBD2; j_gene: TRBJ2-1; abundance: few; v_gene: TRBV9; CDR3nt: TGTGCCAGCAGCGTAGTTGGCCGGGCGGGAGTGTGGAATGAGCAGTTCTTC; CDR3aa: CASSVVGRAGVWNEQFF
d_gene: TRBD2; j_gene: TRBJ2-3; abundance: few; v_gene: TRBV7-6; CDR3nt: TGTGCCAGCAGCTTTGGCGGGAGGCACACTTCCACAGATACGCAGTATTTT; CDR3aa: CASSFGGRHTSTDTQYF
d_gene: .; j_gene: TRBJ2-5; abundance: .; v_gene: TRBV7-9; CDR3nt: TGTGCCAGCGGGCCCATCATGGGGCTGGAGACCCAGTACTTC; CDR3aa: CASGPIMGLETQYF
d_gene: .; j_gene: TRBJ2-5; abundance: few; v_gene: TRBV29-1; CDR3nt: TGCAGCGTTGTAGTCAGGGCAGAGACCCAGTACTTC; CDR3aa: CSVVVRAETQYF
d_gene: TRBD2; j_gene: TRBJ2-7; abundance: few; v_gene: TRBV6-5; CDR3nt: TGTGCCAGCAGTTATCCGGGACTAGGTCAGGTCGAGCAGTACTTC; CDR3aa: CASSYPGLGQVEQYF
d_gene: .; j_gene: TRBJ2-2; abundance: .; v_gene: TRBV7-9; CDR3nt: TGTGCCAGCAGCGGACTAGGACAGGGTGACACCGGGGAGCTGTTTTTT; CDR3aa: CASSGLGQGDTGELFF
d_gene: .; j_gene: TRBJ2-1; abundance: few; v_gene: TRBV3-1; CDR3nt: TGTGCCAGCAGCCCGGGGTGGGGAAATGAGCAGTTCTTC; CDR3aa: CASSPGWGNEQFF
d_gene: TRBD2; j_gene: TRBJ2-7; abundance: .; v_gene: TRBV20-1; CDR3nt: TGCAGTGCTAGAGATCTGGCGGGAGGGCCTCCCTACGAGCAGTACTTC; CDR3aa: CSARDLAGGPPYEQYF
d_gene: TRBD1; j_gene: TRBJ1-1; abundance: .; v_gene: TRBV6-2/TRBV6-3; CDR3nt: TGTGCCAGCAGTTACTATGTACAGGGGGACACTGAAGCTTTCTTT; CDR3aa: CASSYYVQGDTEAFF
d_gene: TRBD2; j_gene: TRBJ2-1; abundance: few; v_gene: TRBV5-6; CDR3nt: TGTGCCAGCAGCTTGGAGTCCGGGACTAGCGGGAGGAACTCCTACAATGAGCAGTTCTTC; CDR3aa: CASSLESGTSGRNSYNEQFF
d_gene: TRBD1; j_gene: TRBJ2-7; abundance: few; v_gene: TRBV12-3/TRBV12-4; CDR3nt: TGTGCCAGCAGTCCACCCGGGACAGGAGCCTACGAGCAGTACTTC; CDR3aa: CASSPPGTGAYEQYF
d_gene: .; j_gene: TRBJ2-1; abundance: .; v_gene: TRBV24-1; CDR3nt: TGTGCCACCAGTGATCCCACCCCGTGGGGGTTTAATGAGCAGTTCTTC; CDR3aa: CATSDPTPWGFNEQFF
d_gene: TRBD2; j_gene: TRBJ2-1; abundance: .; v_gene: TRBV12-3/TRBV12-4; CDR3nt: TGTGCCAGCAGGCCGGGACTAGCGTCTGGTGAGCAGTTCTTC; CDR3aa: CASRPGLASGEQFF
d_gene: TRBD2; j_gene: TRBJ2-3; abundance: .; v_gene: TRBV5-1; CDR3nt: TGCGCCAGCAGTTTGGCGGGAGGACCTCGGACAGATACGCAGTATTTT; CDR3aa: CASSLAGGPRTDTQYF
d_gene: .; j_gene: TRBJ2-3; abundance: .; v_gene: TRBV3-1; CDR3nt: TGTGCCAGCTCGCCGCCGATGGCGGGAAGGGCAGATACGCAGTATTTT; CDR3aa: CASSPPMAGRADTQYF